This T cell receptor (beta chain) was identified in a study of cytomegalovirus exposure and HLA in healthy donors. Donors counted as nominally healthy when sampled, yet unrecorded immune exposures were likely. The PCR ran on 60 Vbeta and 13 Jbeta primers. Assay: immunoSEQ multiplex PCR; the TCRdb copy retains only in-frame clones and omits some. This repertoire shows 110,000 to 150,000 clones, roughly 71% found once; its top ten account for around 7%. Germline-derived CDR1 and CDR2 are MRHNA and SNTAGT. This CDR3 comprises 16 residues. Trimming stripped 1 base from V and 0 bases from J, with 10 bases between.

What was sequenced was PBMCs. The sequence was collected from a man aged 30-40 years in good health and CMV-seronegative. The V and J genes are TRBV6-4 and TRBJ2-1; D unresolved. The CDR3 loop reads CASSDFSWSSYNEQFF. The CDR3 DNA follows: TGTGCCAGCAGTGACTTTAGCTGGAGCTCCTACAATGAGCAGTTCTTC.